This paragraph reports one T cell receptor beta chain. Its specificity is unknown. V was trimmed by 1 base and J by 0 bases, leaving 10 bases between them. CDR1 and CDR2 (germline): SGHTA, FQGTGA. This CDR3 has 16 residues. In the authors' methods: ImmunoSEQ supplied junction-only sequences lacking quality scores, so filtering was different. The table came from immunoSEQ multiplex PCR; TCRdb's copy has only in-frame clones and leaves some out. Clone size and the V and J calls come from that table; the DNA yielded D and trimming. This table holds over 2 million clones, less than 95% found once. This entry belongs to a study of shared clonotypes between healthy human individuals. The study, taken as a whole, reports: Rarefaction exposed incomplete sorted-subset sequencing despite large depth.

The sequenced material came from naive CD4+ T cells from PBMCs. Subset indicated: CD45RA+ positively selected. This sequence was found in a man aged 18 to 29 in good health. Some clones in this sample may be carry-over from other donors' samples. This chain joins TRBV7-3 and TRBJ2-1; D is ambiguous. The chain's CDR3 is CASSLNGYSSYNEQFF. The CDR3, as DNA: TGTGCCAGCAGCTTAAACGGGTACAGCTCCTACAATGAGCAGTTCTTC.